Listed below are T cell receptor beta chains from one sample, sequenced in a study of early stage breast cancer tumors. Sequencing was performed with immunoSEQ multiplex PCR; in TCRdb, only in-frame clones are kept and a portion is missing. This table holds tens of thousands of clones, roughly four fifths found once. The sequenced sample was blood. These TCRs come from a person aged 50-59 years with breast cancer. The CDR3 runs from the conserved cysteine through the conserved F or W. D genes are given only for firm matches. Clone size is not always given. Where it is, it says once, few, many or a class for expanded clones.

j_call	clone_size	v_call	d_call	cdr3_nt	cdr3_aa
TRBJ1-5	-	TRBV28	-	TGTGCCAGCAGTTTAGGAGGTCCCCAGCATTTT	CASSLGGPQHF
TRBJ2-3	-	TRBV27	TRBD2	TGTGCCAGCAGTGCCCGGACTAGAGCTAGCACAGATACGCAGTATTTT	CASSARTRASTDTQYF
TRBJ1-6	few	TRBV11-1	-	TGTGCCAGCAGCCCGTACTCCTCCAGTTCACCCCTCCACTTT	CASSPYSSSSPLHF
TRBJ2-3	once	TRBV7-2	-	TGTGCCAGCAGCTTAGCCGTTGGGCCAGAAACGCAGTATTTT	CASSLAVGPETQYF
TRBJ1-5	-	TRBV5-6	-	TGTGCCAGCAGCTTCTGGGGTGTAGGCAATCAGCCCCAGCATTTT	CASSFWGVGNQPQHF
TRBJ1-4	once	TRBV18	-	TGTGCCAGCTCACCGGATACAACTAATGAAAAACTGTTTTTT	CASSPDTTNEKLFF
TRBJ2-3	-	TRBV5-6	-	TGTGCCATAGGACGTTTTGGAGATACGCAGTATTTT	CAIGRFGDTQYF
TRBJ2-3	-	TRBV7-9	-	TGTGCCAGCAGCTTAGATTTTTTTGGGGCGGGGTTATCGGATACGCAGTATTTT	CASSLDFFGAGLSDTQYF
TRBJ1-5	-	TRBV5-4	-	TGTGCCAGCAGCTTGTACGGGGGGCGGGAGGGCAATCAGCCCCAGCATTTT	CASSLYGGREGNQPQHF
TRBJ2-1	-	TRBV4-1	-	TGCGCCAGCAGCCAAGACTCCTACAATGAGCAGTTCTTC	CASSQDSYNEQFF
TRBJ1-2	-	TRBV2	TRBD1	TGTGCCAGCAGTTCGACAGGGGCTAACTATGGCTACACCTTC	CASSSTGANYGYTF
TRBJ2-3	-	TRBV9	TRBD2	TGTGCCAGCAGCTTAGCGGGCGCAGATACGCAGTATTTT	CASSLAGADTQYF
TRBJ1-1	-	TRBV29-1	-	TGCAGCGGCCAAACGTGGGTGAACACTGAAGCTTTCTTT	CSGQTWVNTEAFF
TRBJ1-1	-	TRBV28	-	TGTGCCAGCAGTTTCCCGAGCGGGGGCAGGGTAGTGACTTTCTTT	CASSFPSGGRVVTFF
TRBJ2-1	few	TRBV6-7	-	TGTGCCAGCAGCGGACGGGGAGGTGGAAACAATGAGCAGTTCTTC	CASSGRGGGNNEQFF
TRBJ1-1	-	TRBV19	-	TGTGCCAGTAGTACTTCCACTGACCGGAACACTGAAGCTTTCTTT	CASSTSTDRNTEAFF
TRBJ2-5	-	TRBV6-6	TRBD2	TGTGCCAGCAATCTAGCGGGGGTCCAAGAGACCCAGTACTTC	CASNLAGVQETQYF
TRBJ1-4	once	TRBV15	-	TGTGCCACCAGCATCCGCTCAACTAATGAAAAACTGTTTTTT	CATSIRSTNEKLFF
TRBJ1-1	-	TRBV6-1	-	TGTGCCAGCAGTGACACATGGACCTCTCTCACACGCACTGAAGCTTTCTTT	CASSDTWTSLTRTEAFF
TRBJ2-3	-	TRBV7-2	-	TGTGCCAGCGGAGGGGATGCAGATACGCAGTATTTT	CASGGDADTQYF
TRBJ2-2	-	TRBV4-1	-	TGCGCCAGCAGCCAACTAGGGGTTGGTAGCGGGGAGCTGTTTTTT	CASSQLGVGSGELFF
TRBJ2-7	-	TRBV7-2	-	TGTGCCAGCAGCTCCCCCTCATACTACGAGCAGTACTTC	CASSSPSYYEQYF
TRBJ1-2	once	TRBV6-1	TRBD1	TGTGCCAGCAGTGAATTGACAGGGGGAAGGTATGGCTACACCTTC	CASSELTGGRYGYTF
TRBJ1-2	-	TRBV10-3	TRBD1	TGTGCCATCAGTGAGTCGTACCCGAGGGGGCCTAACTATGGCTACACCTTC	CAISESYPRGPNYGYTF
TRBJ2-7	-	TRBV7-2	-	TGTGCCAGCAGCCCAGGCCGCGCCTACGAGCAGTACTTC	CASSPGRAYEQYF
TRBJ1-5	-	TRBV5-6	-	TGTGCCAGCAGCTTGTATGCGGACAGACGCAATCAGCCCCAGCATTTT	CASSLYADRRNQPQHF
TRBJ1-4	-	TRBV19	-	TGTGCCAGTAGGGCCTTTCGGCTCGAGGAAAAACTGTTTTTT	CASRAFRLEEKLFF
TRBJ1-1	-	TRBV7-2	-	TGTGCCAGCAGCTTAGTTCCCTACGGGGGCCGCATGAACACTGAAGCTTTCTTT	CASSLVPYGGRMNTEAFF
TRBJ1-5	-	TRBV6-6	-	TGTGCCAGCAGTCCCCCCGCGGGGGGATACCAGCCCCAGCATTTT	CASSPPAGGYQPQHF
TRBJ2-7	-	TRBV2	-	TGTGCCAGCAGTGTATCCGGGGGGCCCTACGAGCAGTACTTC	CASSVSGGPYEQYF
TRBJ2-1	-	TRBV5-4	-	TGTGCCAGCAGCCGGGGGGCCCCTAGCTCCTACAATGAGCAGTTCTTC	CASSRGAPSSYNEQFF
TRBJ2-7	-	TRBV19	-	TGTGCCAGTAGTATACCGACAGGTCCTACTCCCTACGAGCAGTACTTC	CASSIPTGPTPYEQYF
TRBJ1-2	-	TRBV4-3	TRBD1	TGCGCCAGCAGCCAAGACGGACAGGGAGAGGCGGATGGCTACACCTTC	CASSQDGQGEADGYTF
TRBJ1-5	-	TRBV4-1	-	TGCGCCAGCAGTCCTAACAGGGATAGCAATCAGCCCCAGCATTTT	CASSPNRDSNQPQHF
TRBJ2-1	-	TRBV23-1	TRBD2	TGCGCCAGCAGTCAGCTTTCGGAGAGTAGCGGGAGGTGTTGGAATGAGCAGTTCTTC	CASSQLSESSGRCWNEQFF
TRBJ1-4	-	TRBV5-4	-	TGTGCCAGCAGCCCGGGGGGGGATTCTAAAAAACTGTTTTTT	CASSPGGDSKKLFF
TRBJ2-1	-	TRBV30	-	TGTGCCTGGACTCGTTACAATGAGCAGTTCTTC	CAWTRYNEQFF